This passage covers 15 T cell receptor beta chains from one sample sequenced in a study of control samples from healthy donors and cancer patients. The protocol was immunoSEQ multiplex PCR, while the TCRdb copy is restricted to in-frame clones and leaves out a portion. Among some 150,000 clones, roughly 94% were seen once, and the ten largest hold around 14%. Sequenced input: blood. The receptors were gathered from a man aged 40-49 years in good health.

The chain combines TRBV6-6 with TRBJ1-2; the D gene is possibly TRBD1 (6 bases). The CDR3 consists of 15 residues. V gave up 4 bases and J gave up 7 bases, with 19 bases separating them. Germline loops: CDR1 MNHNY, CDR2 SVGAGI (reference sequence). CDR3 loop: CASSFPGHPVSGYTF. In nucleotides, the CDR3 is TGTGCCAGCAGTTTTCCGGGACATCCGGTGTCTGGCTACACCTTC.

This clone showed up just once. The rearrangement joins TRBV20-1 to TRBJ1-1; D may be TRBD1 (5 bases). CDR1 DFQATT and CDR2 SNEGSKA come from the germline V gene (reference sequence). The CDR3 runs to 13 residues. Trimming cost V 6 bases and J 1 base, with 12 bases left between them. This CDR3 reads CSASQTGNTEAFF. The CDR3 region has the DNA TGCAGTGCGAGTCAAACAGGGAACACTGAAGCTTTCTTT.

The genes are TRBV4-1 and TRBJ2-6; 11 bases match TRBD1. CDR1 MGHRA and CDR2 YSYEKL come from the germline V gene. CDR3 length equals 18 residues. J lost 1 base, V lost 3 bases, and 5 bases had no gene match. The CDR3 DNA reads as TGCGCCAGCAGCCAGGACAGGGGGCGAATTTCTGGGGCCAACGTCCTGACTTTC. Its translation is CASSQDRGRISGANVLTF.

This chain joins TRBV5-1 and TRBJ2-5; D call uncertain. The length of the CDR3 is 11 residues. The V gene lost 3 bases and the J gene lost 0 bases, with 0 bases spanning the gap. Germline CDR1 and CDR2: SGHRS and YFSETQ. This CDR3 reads CASSYQETQYF. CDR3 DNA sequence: TGCGCCAGCAGCTACCAAGAGACCCAGTACTTC.

The CDR3, as DNA: TGTGCCATCAGTGAGGCGGGAGAAAACTATGGCTACACCTTC. Protein product: CAISEAGENYGYTF. The V gene is TRBV10-3, the J gene TRBJ1-2, with D unresolved. Deletions cut 2 bases from V and 2 bases from J, with 9 bases between. Germline CDR1 reads ENHRY; CDR2 reads SYGVKD. The CDR3 has 14 amino acids.

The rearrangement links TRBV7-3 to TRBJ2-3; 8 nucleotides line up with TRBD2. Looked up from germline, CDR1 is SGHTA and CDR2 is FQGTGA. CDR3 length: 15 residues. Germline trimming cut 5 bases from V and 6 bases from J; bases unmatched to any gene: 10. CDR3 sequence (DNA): TGTGCCAGCAGCCCTTTAGCGGGACTCGGTGATACGCAGTATTTT. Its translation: CASSPLAGLGDTQYF.

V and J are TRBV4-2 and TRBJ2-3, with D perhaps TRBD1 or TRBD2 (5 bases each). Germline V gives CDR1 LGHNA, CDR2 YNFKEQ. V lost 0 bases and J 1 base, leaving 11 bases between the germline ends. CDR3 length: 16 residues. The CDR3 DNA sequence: TGTGCCAGCAGCCAAGATGGGGGAGTCGGCACAGATACGCAGTATTTT. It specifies CASSQDGGVGTDTQYF.

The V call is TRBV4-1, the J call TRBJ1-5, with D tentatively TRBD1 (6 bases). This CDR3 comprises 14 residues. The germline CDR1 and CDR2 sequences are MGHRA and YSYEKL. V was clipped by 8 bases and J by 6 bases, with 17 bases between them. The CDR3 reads CASAVDREGQPQHF. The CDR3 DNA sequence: TGCGCCAGCGCGGTGGACAGAGAGGGTCAGCCCCAGCATTTT.

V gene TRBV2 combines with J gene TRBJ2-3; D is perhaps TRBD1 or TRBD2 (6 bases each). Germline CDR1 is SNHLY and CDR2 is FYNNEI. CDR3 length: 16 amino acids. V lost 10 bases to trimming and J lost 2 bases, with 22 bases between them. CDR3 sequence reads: CATPLKGGTLTDTQYF. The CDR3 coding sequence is TGTGCCACCCCCCTCAAGGGGGGTACCCTCACAGATACGCAGTATTTT.

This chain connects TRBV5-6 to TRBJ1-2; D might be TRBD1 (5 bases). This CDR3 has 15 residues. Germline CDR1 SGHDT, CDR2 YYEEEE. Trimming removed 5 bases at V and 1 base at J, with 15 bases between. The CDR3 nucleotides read TGTGCCAGCAGGCCAGGGATCCCCCATAACTATGGCTACACCTTC. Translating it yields CASRPGIPHNYGYTF.

The CDR3 region is CASSPISSYNEQFF. Here the CDR3 DNA reads TGTGCCAGCAGTCCGATAAGCTCCTACAATGAGCAGTTCTTC. The gene calls are TRBV27 and TRBJ2-1; D gene uncertain. In germline, CDR1 is MNHEY, CDR2 SMNVEV (reference sequence). This CDR3 spans 14 amino acids. V lost 5 bases, J lost 0 bases, and 8 bases lay in between.

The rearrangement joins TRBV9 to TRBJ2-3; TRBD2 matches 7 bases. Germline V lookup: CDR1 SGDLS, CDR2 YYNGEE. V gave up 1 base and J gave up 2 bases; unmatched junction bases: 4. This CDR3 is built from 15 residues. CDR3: CASSVRGGDTDTQYF. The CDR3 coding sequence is TGTGCCAGCAGCGTACGTGGGGGGGACACAGATACGCAGTATTTT.

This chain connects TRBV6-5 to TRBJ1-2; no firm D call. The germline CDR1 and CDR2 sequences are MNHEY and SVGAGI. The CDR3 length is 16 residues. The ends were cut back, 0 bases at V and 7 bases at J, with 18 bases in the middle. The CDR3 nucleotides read TGTGCCAGCAGTTACTCGAAAGGCCCGACTTTTACTGGCTACACCTTC. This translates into CASSYSKGPTFTGYTF.

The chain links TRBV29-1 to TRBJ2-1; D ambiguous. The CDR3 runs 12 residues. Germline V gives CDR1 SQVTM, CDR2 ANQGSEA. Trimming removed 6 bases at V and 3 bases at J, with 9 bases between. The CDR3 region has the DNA TGCAGCGTGAAGTTCGACTACAATGAGCAGTTCTTC. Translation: CSVKFDYNEQFF.

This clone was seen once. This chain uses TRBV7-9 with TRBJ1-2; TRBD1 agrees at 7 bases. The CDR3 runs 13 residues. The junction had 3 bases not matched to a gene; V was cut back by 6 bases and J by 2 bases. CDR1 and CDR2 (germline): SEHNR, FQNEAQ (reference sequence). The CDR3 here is CASSMTGNYGYTF. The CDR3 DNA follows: TGTGCCAGCAGTATGACAGGGAACTATGGCTACACCTTC.